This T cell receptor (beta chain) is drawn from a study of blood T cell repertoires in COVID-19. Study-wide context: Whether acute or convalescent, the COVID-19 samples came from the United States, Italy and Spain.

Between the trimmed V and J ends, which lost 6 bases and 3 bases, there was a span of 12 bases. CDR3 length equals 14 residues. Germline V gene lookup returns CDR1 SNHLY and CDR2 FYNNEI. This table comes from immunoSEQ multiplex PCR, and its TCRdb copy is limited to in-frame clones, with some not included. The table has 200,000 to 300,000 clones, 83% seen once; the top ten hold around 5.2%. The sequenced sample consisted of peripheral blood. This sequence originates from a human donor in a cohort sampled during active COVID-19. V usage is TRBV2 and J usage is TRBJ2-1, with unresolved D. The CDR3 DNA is TGTGCCAGCAGGGAGCGCCCTAGCTACAATGAGCAGTTCTTC. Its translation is CASRERPSYNEQFF.